At least ten counts were recorded for the clone carrying this T cell receptor (beta chain). These data come from a study of human T cells and chemical hapten exposure. Across the whole study: 2% DPC applied to a roughly 2 cm by roughly 2 cm arm area sensitized donors.

From the RACE reads, TCRdb called clonotypes with MiXCR, one entry per CDR3 protein. Among around 380,000 distinct CDR3 sequences listed, approximately 4.4% were seen once. Time point indicated: patch test 1, 2 weeks after DPC sensitization. The treatment here: therapeutic diphenylcyclopropenone sensitization with weekly scalp DPC. Researchers extracted total RNA from unfractionated whole blood. The CDR3 runs to 14 residues. Trimming took off 2 bases at V and 1 base at J, with 9 bases between the two ends. The germline CDR1 and CDR2 sequences are SGHRS and YFSETQ. The V call is TRBV5-1, the J call TRBJ1-1; unclear D gene. This sequence was found in a woman aged 50 to 60 with alopecia areata. Some clones in this sample may be carry-over from other donors' samples. The starting material was whole blood, obtained in connection with sensitization to the hapten diphenylcyclopropenone (DPC). CDR3 in amino acids: CASSLLGQNTEAFF. The CDR3 nucleotides are TGCGCCAGCAGCTTATTGGGCCAGAACACTGAAGCTTTCTTT. Looking up the rest from reference TRBV5-1 and TRBJ1-1 gives the full variable domain: KAGVTQTPRYLIKTRGQQVTLSCSPISGHRSVSWYQQTPGQGLQFLFEYFSETQRNKGNFPGRFSGRQFSNSRSEMNVSTLELGDSALYLCASSLLGQNTEAFFGQGTRLTVV.